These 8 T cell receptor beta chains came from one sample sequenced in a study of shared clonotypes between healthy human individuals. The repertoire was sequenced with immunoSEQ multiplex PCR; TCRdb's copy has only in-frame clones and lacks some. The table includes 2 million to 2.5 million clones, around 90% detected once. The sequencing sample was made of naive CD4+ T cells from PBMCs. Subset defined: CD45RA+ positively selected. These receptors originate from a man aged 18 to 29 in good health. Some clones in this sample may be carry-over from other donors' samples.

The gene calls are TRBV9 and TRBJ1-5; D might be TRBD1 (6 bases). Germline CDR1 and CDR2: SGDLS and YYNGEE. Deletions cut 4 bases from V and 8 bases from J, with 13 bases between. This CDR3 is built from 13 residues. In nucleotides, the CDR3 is TGTGCCAGCAGCTACAGGGCCGAGGAGCCCCAGCATTTT. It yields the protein CASSYRAEEPQHF.

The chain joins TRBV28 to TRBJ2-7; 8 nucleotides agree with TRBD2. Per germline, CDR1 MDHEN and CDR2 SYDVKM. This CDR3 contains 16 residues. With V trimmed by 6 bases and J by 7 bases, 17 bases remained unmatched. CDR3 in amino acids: CASRPRASGRSGEQYF. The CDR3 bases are TGTGCCAGCAGGCCTAGGGCTAGCGGGCGATCGGGGGAGCAGTACTTC.

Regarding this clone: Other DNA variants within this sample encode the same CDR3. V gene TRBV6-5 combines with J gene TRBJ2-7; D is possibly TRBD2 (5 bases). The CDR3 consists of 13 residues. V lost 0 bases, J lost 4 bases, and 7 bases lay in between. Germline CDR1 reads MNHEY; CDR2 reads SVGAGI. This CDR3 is CASSYSGAYEQYF. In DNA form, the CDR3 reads TGTGCCAGCAGTTACTCGGGAGCGTACGAGCAGTACTTC.

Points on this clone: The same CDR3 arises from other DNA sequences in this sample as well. The CDR3 DNA follows: TGTGCCTGGAGAGGGTTAGGTTCACCCCTCCACTTT. It yields the protein CAWRGLGSPLHF. The chain carries TRBV30 and TRBJ1-6, with D unclear. CDR1 is GTSNPN, CDR2 SVGIG, per germline (reference sequence). V was pared by 3 bases and J by 9 bases, with 9 bases between. This CDR3 region has 12 residues.

CDR3 region: CASILEFGNTQYF. The CDR3 DNA follows: TGTGCCAGCATTCTAGAATTCGGAAATACGCAGTATTTT. This chain uses TRBV2 with TRBJ2-3; D not resolved. From germline, CDR1 is SNHLY and CDR2 FYNNEI. The CDR3 runs 13 residues. V lost 7 bases to trimming and J lost 7 bases, with 15 bases between them. The variable domain in full, with the rest retrieved from reference TRBV2 and TRBJ2-3, is EPEVTQTPSHQVTQMGQEVILRCVPISNHLYFYWYRQILGQKVEFLVSFYNNEISEKSEIFDDQFSVERPDGSNFTLKIRSTKLEDSAMYFCASILEFGNTQYFGPGTRLTVL.

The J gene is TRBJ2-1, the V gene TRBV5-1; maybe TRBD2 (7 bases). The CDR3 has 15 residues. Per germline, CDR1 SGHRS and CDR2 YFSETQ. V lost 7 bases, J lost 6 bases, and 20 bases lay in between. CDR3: CASRFGGGRTNEQFF. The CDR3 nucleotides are TGCGCCAGCCGGTTTGGGGGCGGGAGAACCAATGAGCAGTTCTTC.

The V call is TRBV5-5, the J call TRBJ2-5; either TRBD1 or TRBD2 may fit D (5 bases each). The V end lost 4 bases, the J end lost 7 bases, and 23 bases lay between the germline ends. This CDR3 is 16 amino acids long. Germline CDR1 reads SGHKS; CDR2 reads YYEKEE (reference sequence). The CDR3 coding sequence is TGTGCCAGCAGCCGGGACGTGATAGGGCGCCCGAGGACCCAGTACTTC. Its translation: CASSRDVIGRPRTQYF.

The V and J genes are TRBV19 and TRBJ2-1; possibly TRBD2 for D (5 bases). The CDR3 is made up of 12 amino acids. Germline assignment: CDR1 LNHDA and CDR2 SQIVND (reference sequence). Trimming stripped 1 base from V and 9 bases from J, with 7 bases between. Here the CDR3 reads CASSIGGGEQFF. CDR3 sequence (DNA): TGTGCCAGTAGTATAGGAGGAGGTGAGCAGTTCTTC.